This T cell receptor beta chain was sequenced in a study of blood T cell repertoires in COVID-19. Overall study context: There were acute and convalescent COVID-19 samples, and they came from the United States, Italy and Spain. PBMCs, B-cell-depleted T cells, or T cells were the source of the cDNA or gDNA that made up the material.

Original processing notes: Nucleated cell number was recorded as an estimate derived from reference gene primer amplification. Clones were read by immunoSEQ multiplex PCR, and TCRdb kept only the in-frame ones, dropping some. Clone size and V and J calls were adopted from that table, with D and trimming inferred from the DNA. Of approximately 210,000 clones in the sample, 84% were seen once. Germline CDR1 KGHSH, CDR2 LQKENI. The ends were cut back, 6 bases at V and 2 bases at J, with 3 bases in the middle. The CDR3 totals 11 residues. In its sample, this clone was seen once. Sequenced sample: peripheral blood. This clonotype was sampled from a woman in her 70s with active or convalescent COVID-19. The chain uses TRBV18 and TRBJ2-3; D uncertain. CDR3 in DNA: TGTGCCAGCTCTAACACAGATACGCAGTATTTT. Residues: CASSNTDTQYF.